This T cell receptor (beta chain) came from a study of low-dose radiotherapy and immunotherapy resistance in tumors. Study details: The fractionation for Cohort 1 was 0.5 Gy per fraction every 2 weeks, totaling 6.5 Gy. Ipilimumab 1 mg/kg every six weeks, together with nivolumab 240 mg every two weeks, was given intravenously to patients. Aspirin was taken orally by patients at 300 mg daily for four cycles from cycle 1 day 1.

Time point of the sample: before trial treatment. First-strand cDNA relied on TRAV- and TRBV-specific primers spanning alpha and beta chains. The authors amplified TCRs for approximately 20 PCR cycles with a constant-region primer and a V-primer adapter. In vitro transcription served to amplify the isolated mRNA. TCRdb re-called the reads through MiXCR, storing one row per CDR3 protein. The sample yields about 39,000 distinct CDR3 sequences, 30% to 35% seen once. V gave up 7 bases and J gave up 1 base, with 17 bases separating them. Germline lookup yields CDR1 MDHEN and CDR2 SYDVKM. The CDR3 contains 15 residues.

Sequences were derived from PBMCs, sampled before treatment. The chain uses TRBV28 and TRBJ2-7; D uncertain. This sequence originates from a male donor with gallbladder cancer. CDR3 loop: CASIPTQVLSYEQYF. The CDR3 bases are TGTGCCAGCATACCGACCCAGGTCCTGTCCTACGAGCAGTACTTC.